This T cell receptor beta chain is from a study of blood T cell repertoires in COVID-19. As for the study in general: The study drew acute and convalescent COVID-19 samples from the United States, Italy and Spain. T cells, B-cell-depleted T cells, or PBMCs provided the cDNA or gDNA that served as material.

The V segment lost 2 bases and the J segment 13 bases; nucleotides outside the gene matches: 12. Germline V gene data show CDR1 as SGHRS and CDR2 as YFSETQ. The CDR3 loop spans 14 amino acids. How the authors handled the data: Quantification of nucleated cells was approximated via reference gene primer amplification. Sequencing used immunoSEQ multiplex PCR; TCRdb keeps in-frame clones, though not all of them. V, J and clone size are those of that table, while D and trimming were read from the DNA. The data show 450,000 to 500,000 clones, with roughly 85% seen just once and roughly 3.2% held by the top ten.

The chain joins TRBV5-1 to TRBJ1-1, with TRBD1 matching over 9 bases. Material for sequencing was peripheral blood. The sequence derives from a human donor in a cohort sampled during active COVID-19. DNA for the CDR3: TGCGCCAGCAGCTTCAGGGAATCGGGACAGGGTGTTTTCTTT. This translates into CASSFRESGQGVFF.